The sequence of this TCR beta chain was determined in a study of vaccination and CD4 T cells after COVID-19 (dated 2022 in TCRdb). Regarding the complete study: Convalescent patients had a positive SARS-CoV-2 result on nasal swab PCR, and of these patients, several had mild disease and one had severe disease. In the convalescent cohort there were six males and four females, among whom were two Hispanic individuals, seven Caucasians, two Asians and one multiracial person. Two doses of either the Pfizer-BioNTech BNT162b2 vaccine (n=8) or the Moderna mRNA-1273 vaccine (n=2) were administered to participants. Post-COVID blood samples were collected from convalescent patients a median of roughly 100 days after diagnosis, with a range of about 35 to 161 days. Post-vaccine blood samples were obtained a median of approximately 74 days after the second vaccine dose, with a range of about 14 to 250 days. Three convalescent patients gave samples both early after vaccination (day 14) and late after vaccination (days 161 to 241). Culture stimuli were overlapping spike peptide pools from SARS-CoV-2 and from the common cold coronaviruses HCoV-NL63, HCoV-OC43 and HCoV-229E. As controls, cultures received a CEFX viral epitope pool (the positive control), an HIV-1 Nef peptide pool (the negative control), or no peptide at all. The spike-specific CD4+ TCR repertoire was compared before and after mRNA vaccination in about nine COVID-19 convalescent patients and a few infection-naive healthy vaccine recipients. The research as a whole found: In convalescent patients, a median around 83% of post-vaccine SARS-CoV-2-reactive clones were detected only after vaccination, and vaccine-specific priming was suggested by this finding. Of the vaccine-specific clones in convalescent patients, 304 of 307, or nearly all, reacted only to SARS-CoV-2 spike and did not cross-react with common cold coronaviruses. Although the median number of SARS-CoV-2-reactive clonotypes went up from roughly 23 after infection to 38 after vaccination, the increase was not significant. Relatively few convalescent patients were included in the study, and early timepoints after natural infection were not analyzed.

This clonotype was seen a handful of times. There is no known antigen for this receptor. Base qualities are missing; no much larger clone stands one base away. CDR3 length: 15 amino acids, cysteine to phenylalanine. Kept here is only the CDR3 DNA, which spans 45 bases and is read in frame from base 1. The CDR1 and CDR2 encoded by the germline V gene (reference sequence) are DFQATT and SNEGSKA. Trimming costs V 0 bases and J 0 bases, and their ends lie 11 bases apart. This specimen's time point label, per the study, means: late sampling 161 to 241 days after vaccination in three convalescent patients. What the treatment or condition label conveys for this sample: roughly 10-day PBMC culture with coronavirus spike peptide pools or control peptides (ViraFEST assay). The ViraFEST assay was used in the study, in which antigen-specific T cells were expanded with peptide pools and expanded clonotypes were subsequently identified by TCR sequencing. The convalescent patients' positive SARS-CoV-2 PCR tests fell between March and December 2020, which was before the Alpha, Beta and Delta variants emerged in the United States. PBMCs were cultured at about 2 million per well in IMDM supplemented with roughly 5% human AB serum and 8.5 to 10 IU/ml IL-2, with approximately 10 ug/ml peptide pools added. On days 3 and 7, half of the culture medium was replaced with fresh IL-2-containing medium. Once the cells had been in culture for about 10 days, the EasySep CD4+ T cell isolation kit was used to isolate CD4+ T cells by negative selection. PBMCs were separated from whole blood using Ficoll-Paque Plus gradient centrifugation and then either used fresh or cryopreserved at -140C. Culture conditions were generally each tested in triplicate wells.

The library was produced with PCR. DNA from cultured CD4+ T cells was subjected to TCR sequencing with the Oncomine TCR Beta short-read assay at the Johns Hopkins FTIC core. The QIAamp micro DNA kit was used to extract genomic DNA from the cultured CD4+ T cells. Oncomine TCR Beta libraries made from cultured CD4+ T cells were pooled using unique dual indexes and sequenced on an Illumina iSeq 100. As for how the authors treated the data: Non-productive sequences were removed, and CDR3s that did not start with C, did not end with F or W, or were shorter than 7 amino acids were discarded. The MANAFEST web application was used to identify antigen-specific clonotypes by comparing peptide-stimulated wells against reference wells and other culture wells. For a clone to be called positive, the clone needed an FDR below 0.05, an odds ratio above 5, and a productive frequency above 0.1% in at least two of three replicate wells. Clonotypes that were significantly expanded in both SARS-CoV-2 spike wells and at least one common cold coronavirus spike condition were defined as cross-reactive. Similarity between CDR3 sequences was evaluated in R version 3.6.1 using Levenshtein distances (stringdist) and unrooted phylogenetic trees (ape). Using fastp at Q25 and MiXCR, TCRdb reprocessed the public reads and kept productive beta chains. Rows with a matching CDR3 protein are joined into one entry that keeps the most common DNA and genes. TCRdb, not the authors, supplied the V and J calls. The table for this sample lists about 23,000 distinct CDR3 sequences; 35% of them were counted only once. The top ten hold 8.6% of the sample.

The sequence links TRBV20-1 to TRBJ1-1, with no confident D gene call. This sequence originates from a human donor who had recovered from COVID-19. This material consisted of CD4+ T cells from blood, cultured in vitro, taken about 7 months after SARS-CoV-2 vaccination. The nucleotides read TGCAGTGCTAGAGAAACGGCAGTGATGAACACTGAAGCTTTCTTT. This translates into CSARETAVMNTEAFF.